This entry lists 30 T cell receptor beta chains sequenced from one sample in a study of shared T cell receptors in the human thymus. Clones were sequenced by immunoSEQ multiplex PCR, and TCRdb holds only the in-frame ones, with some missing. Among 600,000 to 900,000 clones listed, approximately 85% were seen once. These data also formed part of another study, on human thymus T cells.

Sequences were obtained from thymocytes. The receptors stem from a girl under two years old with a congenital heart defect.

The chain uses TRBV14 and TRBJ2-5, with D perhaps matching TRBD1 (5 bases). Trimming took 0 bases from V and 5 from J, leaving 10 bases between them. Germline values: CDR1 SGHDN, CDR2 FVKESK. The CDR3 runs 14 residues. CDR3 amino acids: CASSQEAGNETQYF. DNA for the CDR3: TGTGCCAGCAGCCAAGAGGCAGGGAATGAGACCCAGTACTTC.

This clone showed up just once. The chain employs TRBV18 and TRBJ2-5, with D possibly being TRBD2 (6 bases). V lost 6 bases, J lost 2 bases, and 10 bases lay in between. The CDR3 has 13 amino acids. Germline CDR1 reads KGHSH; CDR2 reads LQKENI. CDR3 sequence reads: CASSPTRQETQYF. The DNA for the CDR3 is TGTGCCAGCTCTCCGACTAGGCAAGAGACCCAGTACTTC.

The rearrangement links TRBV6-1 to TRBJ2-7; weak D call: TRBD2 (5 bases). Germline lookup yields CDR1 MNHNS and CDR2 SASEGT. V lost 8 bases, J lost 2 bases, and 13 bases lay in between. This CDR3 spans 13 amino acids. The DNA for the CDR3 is TGTGCCAGCTCTGAGGACTTAGCCTACGAGCAGTACTTC. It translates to CASSEDLAYEQYF.

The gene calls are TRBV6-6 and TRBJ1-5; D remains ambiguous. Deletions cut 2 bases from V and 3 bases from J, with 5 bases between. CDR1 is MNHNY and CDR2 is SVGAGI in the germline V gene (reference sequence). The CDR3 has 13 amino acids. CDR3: CASSYLDNQPQHF. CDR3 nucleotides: TGTGCCAGCAGTTACCTAGACAATCAGCCCCAGCATTTT.

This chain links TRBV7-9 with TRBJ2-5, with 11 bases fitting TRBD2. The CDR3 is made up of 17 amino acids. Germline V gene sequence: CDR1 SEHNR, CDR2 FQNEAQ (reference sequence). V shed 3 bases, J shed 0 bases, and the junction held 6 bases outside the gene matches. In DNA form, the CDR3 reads TGTGCCAGCAGCTTTACGACTAGCGGGGAGAACCAAGAGACCCAGTACTTC. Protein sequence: CASSFTTSGENQETQYF.

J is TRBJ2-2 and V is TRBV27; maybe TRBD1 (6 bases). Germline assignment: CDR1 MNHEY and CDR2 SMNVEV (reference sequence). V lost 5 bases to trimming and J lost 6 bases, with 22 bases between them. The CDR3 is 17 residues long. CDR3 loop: CASSQPTIQGSAGELFF. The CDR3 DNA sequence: TGTGCCAGCAGTCAACCAACTATACAGGGTTCGGCCGGGGAGCTGTTTTTT.

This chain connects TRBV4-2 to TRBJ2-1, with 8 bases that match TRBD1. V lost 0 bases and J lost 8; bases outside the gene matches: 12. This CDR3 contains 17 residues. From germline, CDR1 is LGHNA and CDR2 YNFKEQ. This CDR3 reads CASSQEGRTGRLYEQFF. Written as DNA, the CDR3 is TGTGCCAGCAGCCAAGAAGGTAGGACAGGGAGGCTGTATGAGCAGTTCTTC.

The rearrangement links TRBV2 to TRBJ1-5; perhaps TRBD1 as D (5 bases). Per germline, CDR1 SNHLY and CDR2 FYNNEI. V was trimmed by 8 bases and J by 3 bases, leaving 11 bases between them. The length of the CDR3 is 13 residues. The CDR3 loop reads CASRGRHNQPQHF. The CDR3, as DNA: TGTGCCAGCCGGGGGAGACACAATCAGCCCCAGCATTTT.

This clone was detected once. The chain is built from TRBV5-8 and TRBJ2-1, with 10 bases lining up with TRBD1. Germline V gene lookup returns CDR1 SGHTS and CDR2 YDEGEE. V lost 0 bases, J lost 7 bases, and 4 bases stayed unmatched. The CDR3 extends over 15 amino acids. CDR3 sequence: CASSLGTGGVNEQFF. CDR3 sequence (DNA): TGTGCCAGCAGCTTGGGGACAGGGGGTGTAAATGAGCAGTTCTTC.

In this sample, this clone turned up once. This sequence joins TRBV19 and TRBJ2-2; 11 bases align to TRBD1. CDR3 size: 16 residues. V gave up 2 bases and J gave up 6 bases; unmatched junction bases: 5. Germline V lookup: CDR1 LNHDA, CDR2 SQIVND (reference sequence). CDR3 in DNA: TGTGCCAGTAGTATATGGGACAGGGGGTTGTCCGGGGAGCTGTTTTTT. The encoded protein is CASSIWDRGLSGELFF.

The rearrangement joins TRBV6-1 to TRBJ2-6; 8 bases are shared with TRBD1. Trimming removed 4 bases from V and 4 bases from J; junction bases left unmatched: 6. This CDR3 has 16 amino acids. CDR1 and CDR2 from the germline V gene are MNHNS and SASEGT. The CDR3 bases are TGTGCCAGCAGTGTTCAGGGGGCGACCGGGGCCAACGTCCTGACTTTC. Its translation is CASSVQGATGANVLTF.

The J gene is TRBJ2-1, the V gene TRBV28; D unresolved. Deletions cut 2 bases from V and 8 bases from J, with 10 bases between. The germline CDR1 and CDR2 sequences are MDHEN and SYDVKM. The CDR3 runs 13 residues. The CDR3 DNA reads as TGTGCCAGCAGTTTACCCCAGTTCGATGAGCAGTTCTTC. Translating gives CASSLPQFDEQFF.

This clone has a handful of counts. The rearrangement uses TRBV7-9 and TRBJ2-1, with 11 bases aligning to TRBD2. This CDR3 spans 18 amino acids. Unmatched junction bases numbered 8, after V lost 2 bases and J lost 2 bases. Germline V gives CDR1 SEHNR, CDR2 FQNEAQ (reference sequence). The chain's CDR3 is CASSLLPRLAGTYNEQFF. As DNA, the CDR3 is TGTGCCAGCAGCTTACTCCCTCGACTAGCGGGAACCTACAATGAGCAGTTCTTC.

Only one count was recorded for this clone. The CDR3 region is CASSYSSRGNTEAFF. CDR3 nucleotide sequence: TGTGCCAGCAGTTACTCGAGCCGGGGGAACACTGAAGCTTTCTTT. The chain is built from TRBV6-5 and TRBJ1-1; no clear D gene. CDR1 and CDR2 from the germline V gene are MNHEY and SVGAGI. The V gene lost 0 bases and the J gene lost 1 base, with 9 bases spanning the gap. This CDR3 spans 15 amino acids.

For the CDR3, the DNA is TGTGCCAGCAGCTTATTCCTTAGCGGGAAGTTTTACAATGAGCAGTTCTTC. Protein product: CASSLFLSGKFYNEQFF. This chain connects TRBV7-6 to TRBJ2-1; 8 positions match TRBD2. The V and J ends lost 2 bases and 4 bases, in that order; junction bases with no gene match: 10. Germline V gene data show CDR1 as SGHVS and CDR2 as FNYEAQ. The CDR3 covers 17 residues.

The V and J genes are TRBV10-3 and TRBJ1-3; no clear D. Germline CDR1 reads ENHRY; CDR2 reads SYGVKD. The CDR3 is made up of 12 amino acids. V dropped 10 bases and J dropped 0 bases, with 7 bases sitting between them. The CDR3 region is CATSGSGNTIYF. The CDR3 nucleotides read TGTGCCACGTCGGGCTCTGGAAACACCATATATTTT.

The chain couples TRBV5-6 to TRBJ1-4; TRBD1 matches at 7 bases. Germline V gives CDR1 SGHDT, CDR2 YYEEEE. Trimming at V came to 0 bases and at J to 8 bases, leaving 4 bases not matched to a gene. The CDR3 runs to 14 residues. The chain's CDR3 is CASSLAWGQEKLFF. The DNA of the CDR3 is TGTGCCAGCAGCTTGGCCTGGGGACAGGAAAAACTGTTTTTT.

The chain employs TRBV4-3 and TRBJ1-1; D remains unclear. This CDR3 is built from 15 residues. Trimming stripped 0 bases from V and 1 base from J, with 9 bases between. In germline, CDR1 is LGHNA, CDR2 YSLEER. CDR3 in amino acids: CASSQEPRPNTEAFF. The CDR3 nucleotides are TGCGCCAGCAGCCAAGAACCTAGACCGAACACTGAAGCTTTCTTT.

The CDR3, as DNA: TGCGCCAGCAGCTTGGTGGGGACAGTGAACACCGGGGAGCTGTTTTTT. Amino acids: CASSLVGTVNTGELFF. This sequence joins TRBV5-1 and TRBJ2-2; 7 bases are shared with TRBD1. Looked up from germline, CDR1 is SGHRS and CDR2 is YFSETQ. The CDR3 is made up of 16 amino acids. J gave up 1 base and V 0 bases, and 3 bases lay outside the gene matches.

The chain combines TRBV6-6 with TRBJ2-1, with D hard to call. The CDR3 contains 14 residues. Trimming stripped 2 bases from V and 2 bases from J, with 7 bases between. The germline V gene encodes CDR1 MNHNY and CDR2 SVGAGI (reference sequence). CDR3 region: CASSYGFPYNEQFF. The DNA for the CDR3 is TGTGCCAGCAGTTACGGCTTTCCCTACAATGAGCAGTTCTTC.

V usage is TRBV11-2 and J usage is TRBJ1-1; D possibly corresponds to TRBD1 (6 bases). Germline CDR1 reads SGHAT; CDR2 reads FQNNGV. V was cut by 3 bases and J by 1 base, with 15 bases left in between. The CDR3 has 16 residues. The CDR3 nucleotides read TGTGCCAGCAGCTTTTGGCGCAGGGGACCGAACACTGAAGCTTTCTTT. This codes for CASSFWRRGPNTEAFF.

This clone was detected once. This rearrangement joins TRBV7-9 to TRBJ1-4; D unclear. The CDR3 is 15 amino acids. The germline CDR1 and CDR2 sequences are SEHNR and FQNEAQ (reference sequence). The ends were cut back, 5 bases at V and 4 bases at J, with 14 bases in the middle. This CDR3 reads CASSLRGKNNEKLFF. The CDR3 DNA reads TGTGCCAGCAGCCTCCGAGGGAAGAATAATGAAAAACTGTTTTTT.

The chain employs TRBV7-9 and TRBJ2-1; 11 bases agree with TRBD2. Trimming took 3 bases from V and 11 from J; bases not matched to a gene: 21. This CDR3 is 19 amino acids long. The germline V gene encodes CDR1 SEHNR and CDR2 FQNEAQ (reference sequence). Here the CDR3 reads CASSFTLPSGGKKTMKQFF. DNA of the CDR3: TGTGCCAGCAGCTTTACACTGCCTAGCGGGGGGAAAAAGACAATGAAGCAGTTCTTC.

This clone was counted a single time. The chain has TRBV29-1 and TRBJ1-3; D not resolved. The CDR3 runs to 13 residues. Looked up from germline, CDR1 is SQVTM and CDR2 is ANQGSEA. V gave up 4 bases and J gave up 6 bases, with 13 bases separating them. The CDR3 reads CSVVFPLTNTIYF. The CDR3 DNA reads TGCAGCGTTGTGTTCCCGCTAACAAACACCATATATTTT.

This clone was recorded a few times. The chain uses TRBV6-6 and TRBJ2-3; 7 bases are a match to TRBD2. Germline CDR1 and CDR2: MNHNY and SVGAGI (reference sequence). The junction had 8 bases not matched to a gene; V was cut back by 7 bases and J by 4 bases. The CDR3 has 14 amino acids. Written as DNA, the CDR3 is TGTGCCAGCACCCCAGGACTAGGAGCAGATACGCAGTATTTT. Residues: CASTPGLGADTQYF.

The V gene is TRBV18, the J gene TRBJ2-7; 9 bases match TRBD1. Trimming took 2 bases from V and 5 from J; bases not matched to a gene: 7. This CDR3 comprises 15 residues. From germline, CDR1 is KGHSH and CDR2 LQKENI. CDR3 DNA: TGTGCCAGCTCACCATTCCCGGACAGGGGAAACGAGCAGTACTTC. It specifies CASSPFPDRGNEQYF.

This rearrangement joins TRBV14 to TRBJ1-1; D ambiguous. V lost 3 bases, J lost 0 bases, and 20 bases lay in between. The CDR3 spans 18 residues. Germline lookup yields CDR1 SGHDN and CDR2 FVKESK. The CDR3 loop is CASSHFPGGPGVNTEAFF. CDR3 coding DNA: TGTGCCAGCAGCCACTTCCCCGGAGGCCCCGGGGTGAACACTGAAGCTTTCTTT.

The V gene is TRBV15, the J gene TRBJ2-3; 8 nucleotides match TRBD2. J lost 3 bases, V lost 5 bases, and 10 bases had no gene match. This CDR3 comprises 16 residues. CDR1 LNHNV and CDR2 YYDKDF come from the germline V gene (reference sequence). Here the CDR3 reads CATSDRWRGETDTQYF. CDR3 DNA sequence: TGTGCCACCAGCGACCGTTGGCGGGGGGAAACAGATACGCAGTATTTT.

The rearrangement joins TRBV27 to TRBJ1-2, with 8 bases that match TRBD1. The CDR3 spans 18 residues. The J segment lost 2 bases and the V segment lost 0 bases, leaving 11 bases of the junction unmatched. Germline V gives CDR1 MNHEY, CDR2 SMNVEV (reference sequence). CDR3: CASSLSWGPRDRNYGYTF. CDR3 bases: TGTGCCAGCAGTTTATCGTGGGGGCCCCGGGACAGGAACTATGGCTACACCTTC.

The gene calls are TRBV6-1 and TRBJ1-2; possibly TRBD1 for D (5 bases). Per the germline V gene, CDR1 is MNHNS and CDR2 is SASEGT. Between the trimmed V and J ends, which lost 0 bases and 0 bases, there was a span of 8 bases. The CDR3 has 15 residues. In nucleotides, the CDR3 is TGTGCCAGCAGTGAAGCTGGGGCCGCTAACTATGGCTACACCTTC. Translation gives CASSEAGAANYGYTF.